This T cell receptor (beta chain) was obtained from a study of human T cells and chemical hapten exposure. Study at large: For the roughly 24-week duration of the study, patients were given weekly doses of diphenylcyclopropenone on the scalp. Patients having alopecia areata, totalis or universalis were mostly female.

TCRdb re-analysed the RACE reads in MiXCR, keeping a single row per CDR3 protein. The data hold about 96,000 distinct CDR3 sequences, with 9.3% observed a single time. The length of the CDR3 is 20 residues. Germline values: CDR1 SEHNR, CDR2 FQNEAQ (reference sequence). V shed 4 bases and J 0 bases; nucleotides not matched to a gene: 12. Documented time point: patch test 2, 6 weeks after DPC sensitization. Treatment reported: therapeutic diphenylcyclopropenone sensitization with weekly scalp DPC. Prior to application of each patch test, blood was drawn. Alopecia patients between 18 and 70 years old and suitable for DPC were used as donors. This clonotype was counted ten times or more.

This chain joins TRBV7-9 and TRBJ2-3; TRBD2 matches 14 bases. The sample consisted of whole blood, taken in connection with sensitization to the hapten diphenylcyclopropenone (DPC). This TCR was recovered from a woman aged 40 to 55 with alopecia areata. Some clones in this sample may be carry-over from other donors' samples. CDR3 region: CASSYLTGLAGAVSTDTQYF. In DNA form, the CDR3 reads TGTGCCAGCAGCTACTTAACGGGACTAGCGGGAGCGGTTAGCACAGATACGCAGTATTTT.